The following is a T cell receptor (beta chain) sequence with its context. Unique molecular identifiers featured in how the TCRbeta library was prepared. A single record per CDR3 protein comes from TCRdb applying MiXCR to the PCR reads. Among a few hundred thousand distinct CDR3 sequences listed, roughly 21% were seen once. The length of the CDR3 is 17 residues. This sample stems from a study of T-cell reconstitution after alpha-beta-depleted transplantation in children. The chain is built from TRBV21-1 and TRBJ2-1; the D call in the table, TRBD1, was not verified against the DNA. TRBV21-1 is labeled a pseudogene. Sample: PBMCs, mostly from graft donor cells, taken 180 days after TCRalphabeta/CD19-depleted stem cell transplant. This receptor was identified in a male patient between 10 and 17 years old who had a stem cell transplant for acute lymphoblastic leukemia, so the T cells may come from the graft donor. The CDR3 is CASTPRYTDNSYNEQFF. Here the CDR3 DNA reads TGTGCCAGCACCCCCCGGTATACAGATAACTCCTACAATGAGCAGTTCTTC.